These 17 T cell receptor beta chains share one sample of origin, sequenced in a study of cytomegalovirus exposure and HLA in healthy donors. With 60 Vbeta and 13 Jbeta primers, the PCR was carried out. TCRdb's copy holds only in-frame clones and misses some; the assay was immunoSEQ multiplex PCR. This table has 170,000 or so clones, 65% to 90% appearing once. Material for sequencing was PBMCs. These TCRs come from a woman younger than 35 in good health and CMV-seronegative.

The chain carries TRBV19 and TRBJ2-1; 8 bases align to TRBD2. V shed 1 base and J 6 bases; nucleotides not matched to a gene: 8. Germline V CDR1 and CDR2: LNHDA, SQIVND (reference sequence). There are 16 residues in the CDR3. CDR3 in DNA: TGTGCCAGTAGTATAGTGGGTCGGGGGGGCCGCAATGAGCAGTTCTTC. This translates into CASSIVGRGGRNEQFF.

In this sample, this clone turned up a few times. The rearrangement uses TRBV29-1 and TRBJ2-5, with D perhaps matching TRBD1 (6 bases). Germline V gene lookup returns CDR1 SQVTM and CDR2 ANQGSEA. Deletions cut 7 bases from V and 5 bases from J, with 17 bases between. The CDR3 spans 13 residues. Here the CDR3 reads CSAVQGSGETQYF. The DNA of the CDR3 is TGCAGCGCTGTACAGGGCTCCGGGGAGACCCAGTACTTC.

CDR3 region: CASSPHITGLSNQPQHF. In DNA, the CDR3 is TGTGCCAGCAGTCCCCACATCACAGGGTTGAGCAATCAGCCCCAGCATTTT. The rearrangement links TRBV27 to TRBJ1-5; a weak D match, TRBD1 (6 bases). In germline, CDR1 is MNHEY, CDR2 SMNVEV (reference sequence). The CDR3 runs to 17 residues. V lost 5 bases, J lost 1 base, and 18 bases lay in between.

There are a few counts of this clone. This sample includes further DNA sequences coding for the same CDR3. This sequence joins TRBV19 and TRBJ1-5; D gene unclear. CDR3 length equals 12 residues. V lost 5 bases to trimming and J lost 4 bases, with 6 bases between them. Germline V gene data show CDR1 as LNHDA and CDR2 as SQIVND (reference sequence). Here the CDR3 DNA reads TGTGCCAGTAGTCTGAGGAATCAGCCCCAGCATTTT. Amino acids: CASSLRNQPQHF.

This clone was seen more than once but under ten times. The chain uses TRBV10-3 and TRBJ1-4; no firm D call. Per germline, CDR1 ENHRY and CDR2 SYGVKD. Trimming shortened V by 6 bases and J by 4 bases, and 12 bases separated the two germline ends. The CDR3 covers 14 residues. CDR3 in DNA: TGTGCCATCAGGGGTGACAAAGATAATGAAAAACTGTTTTTT. Encoded protein: CAIRGDKDNEKLFF.

Concerning this clone itself: Other DNA variants within this sample encode the same CDR3. The chain joins TRBV28 to TRBJ1-2; 8 bases are shared with TRBD1. The V gene's germline CDR1 is MDHEN and CDR2 SYDVKM. The V and J ends lost 6 bases and 6 bases, in that order; junction bases with no gene match: 6. The length of the CDR3 is 13 residues. The CDR3 DNA sequence: TGTGCCAGCAGCCTCGACAGGGGAGATGGCTACACCTTC. It encodes CASSLDRGDGYTF.

The chain carries TRBV19 and TRBJ2-1; 8 nucleotides match TRBD1. The germline V gene has CDR1 LNHDA and CDR2 SQIVND (reference sequence). CDR3 length equals 15 residues. J gave up 5 bases and V 2 bases, and 5 bases lay outside the gene matches. CDR3 coding DNA: TGTGCCAGTAGTATACTGGACAGGGAGAACAATGAGCAGTTCTTC. This codes for CASSILDRENNEQFF.

The V and J genes are TRBV30 and TRBJ1-1; no clear D gene. The CDR3 runs 13 residues. The V gene lost 2 bases and the J gene lost 0 bases, with 7 bases spanning the gap. Germline CDR1 and CDR2: GTSNPN and SVGIG (reference sequence). CDR3 nucleotides: TGTGCCTGGAGTATCGGGGTGAACACTGAAGCTTTCTTT. Encoded protein: CAWSIGVNTEAFF.

V is TRBV5-6 and J is TRBJ1-2, with no clear D. V was clipped by 7 bases and J by 10 bases, with 17 bases between them. CDR1 and CDR2 from the germline V gene are SGHDT and YYEEEE. The CDR3 is 12 residues long. The CDR3 loop is CASWGGGTTYTF. CDR3 sequence (DNA): TGTGCCAGCTGGGGAGGCGGCACCACCTACACCTTC. Full variable domain (missing parts from reference TRBV5-6 and TRBJ1-2): DAGVTQSPTHLIKTRGQQVTLRCSPKSGHDTVSWYQQALGQGPQFIFQYYEEEERQRGNFPDRFSGHQFPNYSSELNVNALLLGDSALYLCASWGGGTTYTFGSGTRLTVV.

The rearrangement joins TRBV27 to TRBJ2-1; 12 positions match TRBD2. J was trimmed by 5 bases and V by 3 bases; bases with no gene match: 2. Germline V CDR1 and CDR2: MNHEY, SMNVEV (reference sequence). The CDR3 runs 15 residues. The CDR3 DNA reads TGTGCCAGCAGTTTCACTAGCGGGGGGAACAATGAGCAGTTCTTC. Its protein product is CASSFTSGGNNEQFF.

J is TRBJ1-2 and V is TRBV7-9; possibly TRBD1 for D (6 bases). CDR1 is SEHNR and CDR2 is FQNEAQ in the germline V gene (reference sequence). CDR3 length: 14 amino acids. V was pared by 4 bases and J by 7 bases, with 16 bases between. CDR3 in DNA: TGTGCCAGCAGCTCGGGACAAAAGGTCGGTGGCTACACCTTC. Translation: CASSSGQKVGGYTF.

The V call is TRBV19, the J call TRBJ2-7; D perhaps matches TRBD1 (5 bases). Germline CDR1 reads LNHDA; CDR2 reads SQIVND (reference sequence). Between the trimmed V and J ends, which lost 10 bases and 5 bases, there was a span of 12 bases. The CDR3 spans 11 residues. This CDR3 is CATLGRDEQYF. The CDR3 DNA follows: TGTGCCACATTGGGGCGCGACGAGCAGTACTTC.

The V and J genes are TRBV7-9 and TRBJ2-1; no clear D. There are 17 residues in the CDR3. CDR1 SEHNR and CDR2 FQNEAQ come from the germline V gene (reference sequence). V lost 4 bases, J lost 4 bases, and 20 bases lay in between. The CDR3 DNA reads as TGTGCCAGCAGCTCCCCGATTCTAGGTCTCTGGTACAATGAGCAGTTCTTC. Encoded protein: CASSSPILGLWYNEQFF.

The rearrangement links TRBV6-5 to TRBJ1-1; 9 bases agree with TRBD1. The CDR3 totals 14 residues. After removal of 7 bases from V and 4 bases from J, the junction contained 7 bases not matched to a gene. CDR1 is MNHEY, CDR2 SVGAGI, per germline. The chain's CDR3 is CASIRTGALTEAFF. In nucleotides, the CDR3 is TGTGCCAGCATAAGGACAGGGGCCCTCACTGAAGCTTTCTTT.

The V and J genes are TRBV7-7 and TRBJ2-2; TRBD2 might be the D (5 bases). There are 13 residues in the CDR3. V dropped 6 bases and J dropped 7 bases, with 12 bases sitting between them. CDR1 and CDR2 (germline): SSHAT, FNYEAQ (reference sequence). As DNA, the CDR3 is TGTGCCAGCAGTTCCGGGGTGGGCGGGGAGCTGTTTTTT. Its protein is CASSSGVGGELFF.

The chain combines TRBV28 with TRBJ1-4; D may be TRBD1 (6 bases). Germline V gives CDR1 MDHEN, CDR2 SYDVKM. The V end lost 5 bases, the J end lost 5 bases, and 12 bases lay between the germline ends. The CDR3 sequence is 14 residues long. The CDR3 region is CASSPQGRNEKLFF. The CDR3 DNA reads as TGTGCCAGCAGTCCACAGGGAAGAAATGAAAAACTGTTTTTT. The entire variable domain, with the rest obtained from reference TRBV28 and TRBJ1-4, is as follows: DVKVTQSSRYLVKRTGEKVFLECVQDMDHENMFWYRQDPGLGLRLIYFSYDVKMKEKGDIPEGYSVSREKKERFSLILESASTNQTSMYLCASSPQGRNEKLFFGSGTQLSVL.

This chain uses TRBV6-5 with TRBJ1-2, with D uncertain. Trimming removed 0 bases from V and 7 bases from J, with 12 bases in between. CDR1 and CDR2 from the germline V gene are MNHEY and SVGAGI. The CDR3 is 14 residues long. In DNA form, the CDR3 reads TGTGCCAGCAGTTACTCCCGGGGAGGGCTTGGCTACACCTTC. This encodes CASSYSRGGLGYTF.